This T cell receptor beta chain was profiled in a study of shared clonotypes between healthy human individuals. Study-wide results and caveats: Sharing across four donors was highest in naive CD4 (roughly 5%) and lowest in memory CD8 (roughly 0.4%).

Trimming removed 3 bases from V and 0 bases from J, with 9 bases in between. This CDR3 region has 15 residues. CDR1 is MGHDK, CDR2 SYGVNS, per germline. In the case of this clone: What it binds is not known.

Sequenced by immunoSEQ multiplex PCR; TCRdb stores in-frame clones only, minus some. The sample holds roughly 650,000 clones; more than 95% are singletons and the top ten take 0.057%. Sequencing used naive CD4+ T cells sorted from blood. Sample subset: CD45RA+ positively selected. The chain couples TRBV25-1 to TRBJ2-1; D is ambiguous. The clonotype originates from a woman aged 25 to 39 in good health. CDR3 DNA: TGTGCCAGCAGTGATGTTCAGAGCTCCTACAATGAGCAGTTCTTC. Protein sequence: CASSDVQSSYNEQFF.